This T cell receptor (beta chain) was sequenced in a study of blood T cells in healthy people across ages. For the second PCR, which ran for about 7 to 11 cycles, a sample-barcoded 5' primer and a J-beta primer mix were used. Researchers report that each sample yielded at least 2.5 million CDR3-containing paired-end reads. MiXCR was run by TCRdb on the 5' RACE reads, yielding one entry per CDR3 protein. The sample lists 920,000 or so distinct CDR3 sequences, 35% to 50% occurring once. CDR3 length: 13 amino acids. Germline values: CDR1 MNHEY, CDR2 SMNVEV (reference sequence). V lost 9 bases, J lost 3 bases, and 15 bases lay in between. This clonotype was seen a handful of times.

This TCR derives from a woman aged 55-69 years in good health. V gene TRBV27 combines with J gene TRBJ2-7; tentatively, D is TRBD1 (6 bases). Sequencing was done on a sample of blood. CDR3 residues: CARRGWYYYEQYF. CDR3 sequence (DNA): TGTGCCAGGAGGGGGTGGTATTACTACGAGCAGTACTTC.